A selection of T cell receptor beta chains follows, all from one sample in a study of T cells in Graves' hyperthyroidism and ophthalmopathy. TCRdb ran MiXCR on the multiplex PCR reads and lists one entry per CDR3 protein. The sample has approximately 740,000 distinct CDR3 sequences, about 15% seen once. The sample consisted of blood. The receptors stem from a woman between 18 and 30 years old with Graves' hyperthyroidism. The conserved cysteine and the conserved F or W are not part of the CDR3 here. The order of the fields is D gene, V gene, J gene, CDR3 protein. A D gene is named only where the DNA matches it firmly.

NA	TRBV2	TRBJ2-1	ASSRQGRDEQF
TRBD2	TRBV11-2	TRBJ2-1	ASSPTAGVAYNEQF
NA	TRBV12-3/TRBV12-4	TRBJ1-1	ASSPVPEAF
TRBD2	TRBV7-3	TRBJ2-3	ASSLSSGVADTQY
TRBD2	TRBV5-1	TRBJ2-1	ASSSLWSSGGQNEQF
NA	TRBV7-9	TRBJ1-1	ASSFHRRTQGKNTEAF
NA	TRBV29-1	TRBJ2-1	SVEQGGEQF
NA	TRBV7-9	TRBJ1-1	ASSSHTLAPEAF
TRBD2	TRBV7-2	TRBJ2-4	ASSLAGRGGNIQY
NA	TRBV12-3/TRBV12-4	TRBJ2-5	ASSLEGQVETQY
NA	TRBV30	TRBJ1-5	AWSVPAKGGQPQH
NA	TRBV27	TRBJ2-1	ASSFSPGLTYNEQF
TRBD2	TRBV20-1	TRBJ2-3	SARLVAGGPGPTDTQY
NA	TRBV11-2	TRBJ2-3	ASSLEPSTDTQY
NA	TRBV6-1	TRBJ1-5	ASSRTRSNQPQH
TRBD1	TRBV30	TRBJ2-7	AWSPRTGEDEQY
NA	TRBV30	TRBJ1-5	AWSADTNQPQH
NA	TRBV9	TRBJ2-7	ASSVGDAAEILYEQY
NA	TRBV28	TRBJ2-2	ASSLIGQTYTGELF
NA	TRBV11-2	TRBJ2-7	ASSWRRNSYEQY
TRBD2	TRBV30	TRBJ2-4	AWGGLAGVPKNIQY
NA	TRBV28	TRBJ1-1	ASSFREAF
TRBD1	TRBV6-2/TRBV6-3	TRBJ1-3	ASTGPRDSSGNTIY
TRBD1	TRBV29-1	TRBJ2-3	SVEAGQSFNTQY
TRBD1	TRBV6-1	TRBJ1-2	ASSRNRDRSRGYT
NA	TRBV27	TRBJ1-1	ASRKNTEAF
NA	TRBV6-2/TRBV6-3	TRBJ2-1	ASSYSAGYNEQF
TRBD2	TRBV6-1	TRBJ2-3	ASSDGGLGADTQY
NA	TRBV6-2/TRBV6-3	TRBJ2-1	ALSGVPTFEQF
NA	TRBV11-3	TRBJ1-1	ASSSRQNTEAF
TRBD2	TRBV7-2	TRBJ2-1	AGSFPASLAGSFNEQF
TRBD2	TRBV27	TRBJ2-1	ASSLLAGGPGYEQF
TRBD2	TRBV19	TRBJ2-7	ASSITSGSEQY
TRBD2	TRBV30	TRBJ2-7	AWRKRGPAYEQY
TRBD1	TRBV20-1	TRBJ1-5	SAFVGTGVQPQH
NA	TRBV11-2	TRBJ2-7	ASSSTERVYEQY
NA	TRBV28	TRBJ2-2	ASSPLWGPGELF
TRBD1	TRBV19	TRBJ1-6	ASSNSRDSSSYNSPLH
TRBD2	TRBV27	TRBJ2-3	ASSPLSFVSGRADTQY
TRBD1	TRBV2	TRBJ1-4	ASKFGTGNEKLF
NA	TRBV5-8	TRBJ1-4	ASSLGSGTDNEKLF
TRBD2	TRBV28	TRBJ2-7	ASSFSLAGGGSYEQY
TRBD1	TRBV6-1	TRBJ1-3	ASRPQGAPGNTIY
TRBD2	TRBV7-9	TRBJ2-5	ASSTQLAYQETQY
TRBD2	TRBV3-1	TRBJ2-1	ASNLAGGHNEQF
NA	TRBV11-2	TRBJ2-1	ASSLGRDYNEQF
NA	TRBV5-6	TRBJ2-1	ASSFSGTSDNEQF
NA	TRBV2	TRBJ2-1	ASREDLRPYNEQF
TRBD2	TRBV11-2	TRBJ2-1	ASSRGAGGPYNEQF